This TCR beta chain is from a study of T-cell memory formation after mild COVID-19. Study outcomes and limitations: Pre-infection memory contained some responding clones, which suggested that cross-reactive memory had joined. Day 15 to 85 contracting clones showed balanced CD4/CD8; later expanders leaned CD4+.

As for this clonotype: The antigen remains unidentified.

TCRdb itself ran the 5' RACE reads through MiXCR, one entry per CDR3 protein. This sample carries about 470,000 distinct CDR3 sequences, 18% of them seen once, and the ten largest clones take roughly an eighth. The sequence came from an adult woman who had mild COVID-19 (a few samples of this study predate the infection). Cell type and time point are not known. Sequencing used PBMCs or a T cell subset sorted from them (not recorded which).

The CDR3 loop reads CSALEQGLVEYTEAFF. The CDR3 bases are TGCAGTGCCCTAGAGCAGGGGCTTGTAGAGTACACTGAAGCTTTCTTT. V gene TRBV20-1 combines with J gene TRBJ1-1; a possible D gene is TRBD1 (6 bases). This CDR3 has 16 amino acids. Germline V gene lookup returns CDR1 DFQATT and CDR2 SNEGSKA (reference sequence). Trimming removed 6 bases from V and 3 bases from J, with 23 bases in between.